This T cell receptor (beta chain) was captured by sequencing in a study of blood T cells in healthy people across ages. A second about 6 to 11 cycle PCR used barcoded and J-beta primers. TCRdb itself ran the 5' RACE reads through MiXCR, one entry per CDR3 protein. Of around 870,000 distinct CDR3 sequences detected, under 35% appear once; the ten largest clones hold around a sixth. As for this clonotype: Its antigen remains unidentified.

The CDR3 loop spans 11 amino acids. CDR1 is MDHEN and CDR2 is SYDVKM in the germline V gene. V shed 11 bases and J shed 4 bases, with 8 bases lying between them. Caucasian individuals from Russia who were healthy and aged roughly 6 to 95 acted as donors. Every sample had a minimum of 6.5 million PBMCs isolated. Notes on the study in general: Leaving the PBMCs unsorted stopped any conclusive comparison of naive versus antigen-experienced cells. TCR beta diversity, measured per million T cells, fell in a roughly linear way with age.

The gene calls are TRBV28 and TRBJ1-4; D not certain. Source material: blood. This receptor was obtained from a woman aged 80 or older in good health. CDR3 DNA: TGTGCCTTCGGGGTTAATGAAAAACTGTTTTTT. Amino acids: CAFGVNEKLFF.